This T cell receptor (beta chain) originates from a study of OX40 agonist ivuxolimab in advanced cancers. General study results and limits: At 0.1 to 3.0 mg/kg, clonal expansion of CD4+ and CD8+ blood T cells had occurred by week 6.

Assay used: immunoSEQ multiplex PCR; TCRdb lists only in-frame clones, some missing. The top ten clones hold over 0.3% of a sample with some 90,000 clones, around 87% of them seen once. With 4 bases clipped from V and 10 bases from J, the junction kept 7 bases outside the gene matches. This CDR3 spans 13 amino acids. Germline CDR1 and CDR2: MNHNY and SVGAGI (reference sequence). A remark on this clone: The antigen remains undetermined.

Material: CD4+ or CD8+ T cells sorted from blood, obtained in a trial of the OX40 agonist ivuxolimab. The J gene is TRBJ1-1, the V gene TRBV6-6; 9 nucleotides match TRBD1. The clonotype was recovered from an adult with an advanced solid tumor such as melanoma, head and neck, liver or kidney cancer. The CDR3 here is CASSLGDRGGAFF. CDR3 nucleotide sequence: TGTGCCAGCAGTTTGGGAGACAGGGGGGGAGCTTTCTTT.